Listed here are 21 T cell receptor beta chains from one sample, sequenced in a study of T cell changes during pregnancy in multiple sclerosis. Clones were sequenced by immunoSEQ multiplex PCR, and TCRdb holds only the in-frame ones, with some missing. The sample carries tens of thousands of clones, around 93% recorded once. Source: peripheral blood, taken after pregnancy. These receptors originate from a female donor in good health, enrolled as a control in a pregnancy study.

V usage is TRBV29-1 and J usage is TRBJ2-2; 7 bases are shared with TRBD1. The length of the CDR3 is 16 residues. Germline trimming cut 4 bases from V and 6 bases from J; bases unmatched to any gene: 14. Germline-derived CDR1 and CDR2 are SQVTM and ANQGSEA. The CDR3 nucleotides read TGCAGCGTTGTAGAGGGGGCGAGTGGTAGGGCCGGGGAGCTGTTTTTT. Amino acid sequence: CSVVEGASGRAGELFF.

The chain couples TRBV13 to TRBJ2-7; 9 nucleotides align to TRBD1. Germline V gene sequence: CDR1 PRHDT, CDR2 FYEKMQ (reference sequence). The CDR3 covers 15 residues. Trimming at V came to 0 bases and at J to 5 bases, leaving 5 bases not matched to a gene. CDR3 loop: CASSLGGTGRNEQYF. CDR3 nucleotides: TGTGCCAGCAGCTTAGGCGGGACAGGGAGGAACGAGCAGTACTTC.

The chain carries TRBV6-5 and TRBJ1-2, with unresolved D. The CDR3 is 13 amino acids. Looked up from germline, CDR1 is MNHEY and CDR2 is SVGAGI. Trimming shortened V by 6 bases and J by 1 base, and 9 bases separated the two germline ends. This chain's CDR3 is CASRPLGNYGYTF. The CDR3 region has the DNA TGTGCCAGCAGGCCCCTCGGTAACTATGGCTACACCTTC.

CDR3 residues: CASSTSDTQYF. CDR3 bases: TGTGCCAGTAGTACCTCAGATACGCAGTATTTT. The chain has TRBV19 and TRBJ2-3; no clear D. The CDR3 contains 11 residues. V gave up 4 bases and J gave up 4 bases, with 3 bases separating them. Germline loops: CDR1 LNHDA, CDR2 SQIVND (reference sequence).

V gene TRBV4-3 combines with J gene TRBJ1-6; D remains unclear. The germline gives CDR1 LGHNA, CDR2 YSLEER. V was shortened by 4 bases and J by 6 bases, with 10 bases between the two germline ends. The CDR3 has 14 residues. This chain's CDR3 is CASSPTHINSPLHF. The CDR3 DNA reads as TGCGCCAGCAGCCCGACACATATTAATTCACCCCTCCACTTT.

Here the CDR3 DNA reads TGCAGCGGCGGGACAGGGATGAACACTGAAGCTTTCTTT. As protein: CSGGTGMNTEAFF. J is TRBJ1-1 and V is TRBV29-1; 9 bases agree with TRBD1. Germline V lookup: CDR1 SQVTM, CDR2 ANQGSEA. The CDR3 runs to 13 residues. With V trimmed by 7 bases and J by 0 bases, 3 bases remained unmatched.

This rearrangement joins TRBV7-9 to TRBJ2-7, with TRBD2 matching 10 bases. The CDR3 is made up of 14 amino acids. The germline V gene has CDR1 SEHNR and CDR2 FQNEAQ (reference sequence). The junction had 3 bases not matched to a gene; V was cut back by 3 bases and J by 4 bases. The CDR3 loop reads CASSFGTSAYEQYF. CDR3 nucleotide sequence: TGTGCCAGCAGCTTTGGGACTAGCGCGTACGAGCAGTACTTC. Combining the CDR3 with reference TRBV7-9 and TRBJ2-7 gives the whole variable domain DTGVSQNPRHKITKRGQNVTFRCDPISEHNRLYWYRQTLGQGPEFLTYFQNEAQLEKSRLLSDRFSAERPKGSFSTLEIQRTEQGDSAMYLCASSFGTSAYEQYFGPGTRLTVT.

The chain combines TRBV19 with TRBJ1-5; the match to TRBD1 covers 9 bases. The CDR3 sequence is 16 residues long. Germline trimming cut 6 bases from V and 4 bases from J; bases unmatched to any gene: 10. Germline V gene sequence: CDR1 LNHDA, CDR2 SQIVND (reference sequence). Here the CDR3 DNA reads TGTGCCAGTAGCAGCGGACAGGGGTCTTGGAATCAGCCCCAGCATTTT. This translates into CASSSGQGSWNQPQHF.

The CDR3 bases are TGTGCCAGCAGCCTCCCTAATTCAGATACGCAGTATTTT. It specifies CASSLPNSDTQYF. This chain connects TRBV7-9 to TRBJ2-3; D not resolved. The ends were cut back, 5 bases at V and 4 bases at J, with 10 bases in the middle. The CDR3 is 13 amino acids. Germline V lookup: CDR1 SEHNR, CDR2 FQNEAQ (reference sequence).

The chain recombines TRBV9 with TRBJ1-2; D unclear. V was trimmed by 4 bases and J by 3 bases, leaving 13 bases between them. Germline V gene lookup returns CDR1 SGDLS and CDR2 YYNGEE. The CDR3 loop spans 14 amino acids. The CDR3 region is CASSTSGRYYGYTF. The DNA of the CDR3 is TGTGCCAGCAGCACCTCCGGCAGGTACTATGGCTACACCTTC.

CDR3 residues: CASSLDGQGDQPQHF. CDR3 in DNA: TGTGCCAGCAGCTTAGACGGGCAGGGGGACCAGCCCCAGCATTTT. This rearrangement joins TRBV7-9 to TRBJ1-5; 7 positions agree with TRBD1. The CDR3 is made up of 15 amino acids. CDR1 and CDR2 from the germline V gene are SEHNR and FQNEAQ (reference sequence). The V and J ends lost 1 base and 7 bases, in that order; junction bases with no gene match: 7. Together with reference TRBV7-9 and TRBJ1-5, the CDR3 gives the full variable domain: DTGVSQNPRHKITKRGQNVTFRCDPISEHNRLYWYRQTLGQGPEFLTYFQNEAQLEKSRLLSDRFSAERPKGSFSTLEIQRTEQGDSAMYLCASSLDGQGDQPQHFGDGTRLSIL.

The chain links TRBV5-1 to TRBJ2-7; 8 bases agree with TRBD1. The germline V gene has CDR1 SGHRS and CDR2 YFSETQ. Trimming took 1 base from V and 3 from J; bases not matched to a gene: 6. This CDR3 has 15 amino acids. CDR3 loop: CASSLPGQGHYEQYF. As DNA, the CDR3 is TGCGCCAGCAGCTTGCCCGGACAGGGCCACTACGAGCAGTACTTC. Using reference TRBV5-1 and TRBJ2-7 for the parts outside the CDR3, the full variable domain is KAGVTQTPRYLIKTRGQQVTLSCSPISGHRSVSWYQQTPGQGLQFLFEYFSETQRNKGNFPGRFSGRQFSNSRSEMNVSTLELGDSALYLCASSLPGQGHYEQYFGPGTRLTVT.

This chain connects TRBV11-3 to TRBJ2-1; 9 bases are a match to TRBD2. This CDR3 has 15 amino acids. Germline V gene data show CDR1 as SGHNT and CDR2 as YENEEA. Trimming at V came to 5 bases and at J to 7 bases, leaving 9 bases not matched to a gene. Here the CDR3 reads CASSPSGASRNEQFF. CDR3 bases: TGTGCCAGCAGCCCTAGCGGGGCTTCCCGGAATGAGCAGTTCTTC. Based on the CDR3 plus reference TRBV11-3 and TRBJ2-1, the full variable domain is EAGVVQSPRYKIIEKKQPVAFWCNPISGHNTLYWYLQNLGQGPELLIRYENEEAVDDSQLPKDRFSAERLKGVDSTLKIQPAELGDSAVYLCASSPSGASRNEQFFGPGTRLTVL.

This sequence joins TRBV7-2 and TRBJ2-5, with 9 bases aligning to TRBD2. Germline values: CDR1 SGHTA, CDR2 FQGNSA. The ends lost 0 bases at V and 5 bases at J; junction bases unmatched: 4. This CDR3 has 15 amino acids. The chain's CDR3 is CASSLALAGWETQYF. In DNA, the CDR3 is TGTGCCAGCAGCTTAGCACTAGCGGGTTGGGAGACCCAGTACTTC.

This clone was detected only once. This rearrangement joins TRBV4-3 to TRBJ1-2, with 7 bases lining up with TRBD1. There are 16 residues in the CDR3. Germline CDR1 is LGHNA and CDR2 is YSLEER. V lost 1 base to trimming and J lost 4 bases; unmatched junction nucleotides: 9. The chain's CDR3 is CASSQASRQGTYGYTF. In DNA form, the CDR3 reads TGCGCCAGCAGCCAAGCTTCACGACAGGGAACCTATGGCTACACCTTC.

This chain joins TRBV7-8 and TRBJ2-7; 7 bases agree with TRBD1. V was clipped by 8 bases and J by 6 bases; unmatched bases: 10. This CDR3 has 13 amino acids. The germline V gene encodes CDR1 SGHVS and CDR2 FQNEAQ. This CDR3 is CASGRRGSFEQYF. For the CDR3, the DNA is TGTGCCAGCGGTCGCAGGGGGTCGTTCGAGCAGTACTTC.

This chain links TRBV25-1 with TRBJ2-2; TRBD1 is a possible D gene (5 bases). V was pared by 4 bases and J by 5 bases, with 11 bases between. This CDR3 has 14 amino acids. Germline V CDR1 and CDR2: MGHDK, SYGVNS. The CDR3 region has the DNA TGTGCCAGCAGTGCAGAAGGGGTTACCGGGGAGCTGTTTTTT. This sequence encodes CASSAEGVTGELFF.

V and J are TRBV6-1 and TRBJ1-1, with D possibly matching TRBD1 (6 bases). This CDR3 has 16 residues. V lost 4 bases to trimming and J lost 1 base, with 16 bases between them. Per germline, CDR1 MNHNS and CDR2 SASEGT. CDR3 nucleotide sequence: TGTGCCAGCAGTGGGGGCCCTTCGACAGGGAACACTGAAGCTTTCTTT. Translated, it gives CASSGGPSTGNTEAFF.

The gene calls are TRBV4-3 and TRBJ2-3, with D maybe TRBD2 (7 bases). Germline CDR1 reads LGHNA; CDR2 reads YSLEER. CDR3 length: 17 residues. Between the trimmed V and J ends, which lost 1 base and 3 bases, there was a span of 17 bases. CDR3 in DNA: TGCGCCAGCAGCCAAGGAGGGGGGGACTTACTTACAGATACGCAGTATTTT. Amino acids: CASSQGGGDLLTDTQYF.

The chain is built from TRBV27 and TRBJ2-3, with 7 bases identical to TRBD2. In germline, CDR1 is MNHEY, CDR2 SMNVEV (reference sequence). CDR3 size: 15 residues. The ends lost 5 bases at V and 4 bases at J; junction bases unmatched: 9. This chain's CDR3 is CASSRAGLRADTQYF. In DNA, the CDR3 is TGTGCCAGCAGTCGCGCGGGACTAAGGGCAGATACGCAGTATTTT.

This CDR3 reads CASSPPIGQGPNYGYTF. The CDR3 region has the DNA TGTGCCAGCAGCCCCCCTATTGGACAGGGACCTAACTATGGCTACACCTTC. This chain joins TRBV5-6 and TRBJ1-2, with TRBD1 matching 8 bases. This CDR3 comprises 17 residues. Germline lookup yields CDR1 SGHDT and CDR2 YYEEEE. V lost 4 bases, J lost 0 bases, and 11 bases stayed unmatched.